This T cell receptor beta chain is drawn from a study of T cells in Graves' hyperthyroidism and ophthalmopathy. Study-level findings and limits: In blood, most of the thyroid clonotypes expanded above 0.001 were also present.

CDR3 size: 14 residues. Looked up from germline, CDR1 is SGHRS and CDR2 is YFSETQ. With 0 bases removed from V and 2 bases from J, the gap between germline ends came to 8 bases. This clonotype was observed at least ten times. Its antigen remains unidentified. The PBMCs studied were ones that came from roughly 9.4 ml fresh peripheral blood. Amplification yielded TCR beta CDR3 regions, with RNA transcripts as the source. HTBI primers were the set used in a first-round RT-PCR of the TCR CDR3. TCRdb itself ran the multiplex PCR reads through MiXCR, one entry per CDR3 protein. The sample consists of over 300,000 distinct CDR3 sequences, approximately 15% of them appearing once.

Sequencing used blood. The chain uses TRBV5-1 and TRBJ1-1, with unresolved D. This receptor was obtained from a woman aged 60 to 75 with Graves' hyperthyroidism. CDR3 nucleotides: TGCGCCAGCAGCTTGGGGGGTCCTAACACTGAAGCTTTCTTT. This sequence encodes CASSLGGPNTEAFF.